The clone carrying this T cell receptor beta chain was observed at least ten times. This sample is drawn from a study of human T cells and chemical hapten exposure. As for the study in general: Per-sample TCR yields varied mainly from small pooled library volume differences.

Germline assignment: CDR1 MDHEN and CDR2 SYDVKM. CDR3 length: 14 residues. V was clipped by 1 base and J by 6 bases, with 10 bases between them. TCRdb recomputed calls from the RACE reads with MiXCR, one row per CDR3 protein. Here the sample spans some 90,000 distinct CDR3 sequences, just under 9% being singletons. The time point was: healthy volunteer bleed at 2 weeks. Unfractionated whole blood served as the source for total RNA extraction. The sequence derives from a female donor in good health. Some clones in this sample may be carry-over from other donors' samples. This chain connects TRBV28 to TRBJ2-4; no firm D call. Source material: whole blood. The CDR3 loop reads CASSLLAGGNIQYF. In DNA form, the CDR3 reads TGTGCCAGCAGTTTATTGGCAGGCGGAAACATTCAGTACTTC. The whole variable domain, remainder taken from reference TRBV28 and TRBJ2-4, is DVKVTQSSRYLVKRTGEKVFLECVQDMDHENMFWYRQDPGLGLRLIYFSYDVKMKEKGDIPEGYSVSREKKERFSLILESASTNQTSMYLCASSLLAGGNIQYFGAGTRLSVL.